One sample yielded the 13 T cell receptor beta chains listed below, sequenced in a study of blood T cell repertoires in COVID-19. This table comes from immunoSEQ multiplex PCR, and its TCRdb copy is limited to in-frame clones, with some not included. Of approximately 160,000 clones listed, about 85% are singletons. Material: peripheral blood. The receptors originated from a man aged 55 to 70 who had recovered from COVID-19.

This chain uses TRBV27 with TRBJ1-5; 8 bases fit TRBD1. Germline V gives CDR1 MNHEY, CDR2 SMNVEV (reference sequence). J was trimmed by 6 bases and V by 5 bases; bases with no gene match: 6. CDR3 size: 14 residues. CDR3 DNA sequence: TGTGCCAGCAGTCAAAAGGACAGGGTTCAGCCCCAGCATTTT. Protein sequence: CASSQKDRVQPQHF.

The chain couples TRBV27 to TRBJ1-2, with D maybe TRBD1 (6 bases). Germline-derived CDR1 and CDR2 are MNHEY and SMNVEV (reference sequence). The CDR3 consists of 15 residues. V lost 3 bases, J lost 2 bases, and 13 bases lay in between. CDR3 residues: CASSLQGLANYGYTF. Written as DNA, the CDR3 is TGTGCCAGCAGTTTGCAGGGGTTGGCCAACTATGGCTACACCTTC.

This chain connects TRBV18 to TRBJ1-1; 7 bases match TRBD1. CDR1 and CDR2 (germline): KGHSH, LQKENI. V dropped 7 bases and J dropped 4; count of bases not matched to a gene: 9. This CDR3 is 14 amino acids long. The CDR3, as DNA: TGTGCCAGCTGGGGAGGAGCAGGGGGCACTGAAGCTTTCTTT. Its protein product is CASWGGAGGTEAFF.

The J gene is TRBJ2-3, the V gene TRBV2; 7 nucleotides line up with TRBD1. V dropped 9 bases and J dropped 3; count of bases not matched to a gene: 12. The germline CDR1 and CDR2 sequences are SNHLY and FYNNEI. The CDR3 sequence is 15 residues long. The CDR3: CASKTGIGDTDTQYF. CDR3 in DNA: TGTGCCAGTAAGACAGGGATTGGGGATACAGATACGCAGTATTTT.

The rearrangement links TRBV9 to TRBJ1-1; no clear D. Germline V gene sequence: CDR1 SGDLS, CDR2 YYNGEE. V gave up 0 bases and J gave up 5 bases, with 14 bases separating them. The CDR3 length is 15 residues. The CDR3 sequence is CASSVEWGGVTEAFF. CDR3 DNA sequence: TGTGCCAGCAGCGTAGAATGGGGAGGCGTTACTGAAGCTTTCTTT.

V gene TRBV5-4 combines with J gene TRBJ1-1, with 7 bases aligning to TRBD1. The V gene's germline CDR1 is SGHNT and CDR2 YYREEE (reference sequence). The CDR3 extends over 16 amino acids. With V trimmed by 6 bases and J by 3 bases, 14 bases remained unmatched. The CDR3 sequence: CASTRGGGAWYTEAFF. DNA for the CDR3: TGTGCCAGCACCCGAGGAGGGGGCGCGTGGTACACTGAAGCTTTCTTT.

This chain links TRBV5-4 with TRBJ2-5; 9 bases line up with TRBD1. CDR3 length: 15 amino acids. In germline, CDR1 is SGHNT, CDR2 YYREEE (reference sequence). V dropped 1 base and J dropped 4; count of bases not matched to a gene: 5. CDR3 in DNA: TGTGCCAGCAGCTTGAGGACAGGGGTCCGAGAGACCCAGTACTTC. Translating it yields CASSLRTGVRETQYF.

The rearrangement links TRBV5-4 to TRBJ1-1; a possible D gene is TRBD1 (5 bases). Germline lookup yields CDR1 SGHNT and CDR2 YYREEE (reference sequence). The CDR3 is made up of 15 amino acids. Trimming removed 4 bases at V and 4 bases at J, with 17 bases between. CDR3 residues: CASSLGGGMITEAFF. CDR3 nucleotide sequence: TGTGCCAGCAGCCTGGGGGGAGGCATGATCACTGAAGCTTTCTTT.

This clone was observed a single time. The rearrangement joins TRBV7-3 to TRBJ2-3; 8 nucleotides line up with TRBD1. Trimming took 4 bases from V and 2 from J; bases not matched to a gene: 14. The CDR3 runs 18 residues. The germline CDR1 and CDR2 sequences are SGHTA and FQGTGA. Here the CDR3 DNA reads TGTGCCAGCAGCTCCCCTGGGGGCCCGGGACAGGACACAGATACGCAGTATTTT. Translating it yields CASSSPGGPGQDTDTQYF.

The rearrangement links TRBV28 to TRBJ2-7; 11 nucleotides line up with TRBD2. The V segment lost 5 bases and the J segment 1 base; nucleotides outside the gene matches: 4. This CDR3 is built from 15 residues. The germline V gene has CDR1 MDHEN and CDR2 SYDVKM. The CDR3 coding sequence is TGTGCCAGCAGTACTAGCGGGGGACCTTCCTACGAGCAGTACTTC. Translation: CASSTSGGPSYEQYF.

The V call is TRBV6-6, the J call TRBJ1-2; 9 bases align to TRBD1. CDR3 size: 15 residues. Trimming took 2 bases from V and 4 from J; bases not matched to a gene: 5. The germline V gene has CDR1 MNHNY and CDR2 SVGAGI (reference sequence). This CDR3 is CASSYLTGGRYGYTF. The DNA for the CDR3 is TGTGCCAGCAGTTACCTGACAGGGGGACGCTATGGCTACACCTTC.

This chain connects TRBV30 to TRBJ2-5; D possibly corresponds to TRBD2 (6 bases). The V end lost 0 bases, the J end lost 2 bases, and 10 bases lay between the germline ends. Germline loops: CDR1 GTSNPN, CDR2 SVGIG (reference sequence). The CDR3 covers 14 residues. The CDR3 coding sequence is TGTGCCTGGAGTGTACCCGGGGGACAAGAGACCCAGTACTTC. This translates into CAWSVPGGQETQYF. Together with reference TRBV30 and TRBJ2-5, the CDR3 gives the full variable domain: SQTIHQWPATLVQPVGSPLSLECTVEGTSNPNLYWYRQAAGRGLQLLFYSVGIGQISSEVPQNLSASRPQDRQFILSSKKLLLSDSGFYLCAWSVPGGQETQYFGPGTRLLVL.

This chain joins TRBV19 and TRBJ1-2, with TRBD1 identical over 8 bases. J was trimmed by 7 bases and V by 10 bases; bases with no gene match: 14. Germline CDR1 reads LNHDA; CDR2 reads SQIVND (reference sequence). CDR3 length: 14 amino acids. CDR3 in amino acids: CATRSGTGWGGYTF. As DNA, the CDR3 is TGTGCCACCCGATCCGGGACAGGATGGGGTGGCTACACCTTC.